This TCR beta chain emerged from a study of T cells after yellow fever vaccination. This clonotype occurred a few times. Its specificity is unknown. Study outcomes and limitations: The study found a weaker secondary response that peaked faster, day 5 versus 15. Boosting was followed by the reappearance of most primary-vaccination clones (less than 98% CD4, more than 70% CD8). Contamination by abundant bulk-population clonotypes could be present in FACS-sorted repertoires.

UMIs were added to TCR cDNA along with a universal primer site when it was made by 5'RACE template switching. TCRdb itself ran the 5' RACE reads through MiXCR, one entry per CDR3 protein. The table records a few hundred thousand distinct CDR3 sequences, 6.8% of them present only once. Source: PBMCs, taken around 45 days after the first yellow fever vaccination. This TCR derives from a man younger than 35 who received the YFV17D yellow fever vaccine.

CDR3 loop: CASSFATPYYGYTF. The DNA for the CDR3 is TGTGCCAGCAGTTTTGCGACCCCTTACTATGGCTACACCTTC. The rearrangement uses TRBV12-3 or TRBV12-4 and TRBJ1-2; D gene uncertain. The CDR3 consists of 14 residues. Trimming pared 3 bases from V and 3 bases from J, leaving 11 bases between.